What follows describes a single TCR beta chain. Its antigen is unknown. No qualities accompany the bases; no much larger clone lies one base away. The germline V end is reduced by 3 bases and the J end by 5 bases; junction bases left unmatched: 5. The germline V gene (reference sequence) specifies MNHEY as CDR1 and SMNVEV as CDR2. There are 14 amino acids in the CDR3, from cysteine to phenylalanine inclusive. Only the CDR3 part of the read is kept: 42 bases, read in frame from the first base. All of the isolated RNA was reverse transcribed with the High Capacity cDNA Reverse Transcription Kit, so expressed TCRB transcripts were sequenced. Naive, central memory and regulatory T cell samples underwent deep immunoSEQ sequencing, averaging around 3.6 million total reads per sample. After sorted cells were lysed in RLT buffer, RNA was extracted with DNase-treated RNeasy Micro or Mini kits, with the choice depending on cell number. To prevent cross-contamination, each cell subset was processed individually, whereas patient and healthy donor samples were processed jointly. The immunoSEQ multiplex PCR was used to amplify TCRB sequences from cDNA, generating 87-bp fragments that spanned the CDR3 region. The amplicons were sequenced using the Illumina HiSeq platform. The paper's data handling went like this. Synthetic template baselines were used to correct PCR bias computationally, reads within Hamming distance 2 were collapsed together, and singletons that could not be merged were discarded. By aligning reads against IMGT, V, D and J genes, CDR3 length, and insertions or deletions at six rearrangement sites were assigned. Within each subset, clonotype counts were normalized to sorted cell number, after which true diversity and Gini coefficients were computed with the tcR R package. The overlap coefficient, calculated on TCRB nucleotide sequences, was used to measure repertoire sharing. As a proxy for the pre-selection repertoire, out-of-frame TCRB sequences from naive cells were analyzed. The immuneACCESS repertoire file appears here via TCRdb, limited to in-frame rearrangements. These files lack a portion of the clones; in checked studies, under half of the deficit traces to unresolved V genes, and the cause of the others is not known. V, J and clone size are taken as reported in that table, and D and trimming were inferred from the DNA itself. The sample data list 900,000 or so clones, and 15% to 20% of these were observed just once. Jointly, the top ten make up about 0.02% of the sample.

A single peripheral blood draw of around 0.11 L on average was collected from each donor into heparinised tubes. Using a panel that included CD45RO, CCR7, CD25, CD127, CD95 and CD27, naive, central memory, regulatory and stem cell-like memory CD4+ T cells were sorted on a BD FACSAria II. A purity above 95% was achieved for all sorted populations. PBMCs were isolated right away by Lymphoprep density gradient centrifugation and were stained directly, without culture. Samples were stained and sorted in pairs, with one healthy donor and one patient per experiment, so that batch effects were minimized. This specimen belongs to a study of beta chain features in type 1 diabetes (dated by TCRdb to the late 2010s). The study in broad terms: No differences in mean age, gender distribution, total cell number or subset yield were found between patients and healthy donors. Regulatory and stem cell-like memory subsets were isolated from only 8 patients and about 8 healthy donors, whereas naive and central memory subsets came from all 30 or so donors. Across all samples, fewer than 130 million sorted cells were examined, and cell number per subset correlated strongly with RNA yield. In the study, recently diagnosed type 1 diabetes patients and matched healthy donors were compared on the TCRB repertoires of their sorted circulating CD4+ T cell subsets.

On the study overall, not on this receptor specifically: Only small numbers of individuals were included in the HLA sub-analyses, which left unresolved whether HLA type had any influence on TCRB rearrangement. At VDJ recombination sites, type 1 diabetes patients had fewer insertions and more deleted nucleotides, which implies abnormalities in thymic rearrangement. Because cDNA was sequenced instead of genomic DNA, highly expressing activated cells could be over-represented, though the groups showed no difference in activation or CD3 levels. Type 1 diabetes patients showed a moderate but significant shortening of TCRB CDR3 length in all four CD4+ subsets. Naive, central memory and regulatory TCRB repertoires appeared to be more alike among patients than among healthy donors. Shorter templates might have been favored by PCR, but patient and control samples were amplified and corrected together, so both groups would have been affected equally by any skew.

The sample comprised naive CD4+ T cells from blood. The sample's cell subset or site, from its label and the paper: true naive CD4+ T cells. The V and J segments used are TRBV27 and TRBJ2-7, with 9 central nucleotides matching TRBD1. This TCR came from a woman aged 18-29 years in good health. The DNA is as follows: TGTGCCAGCAGTTTGGGACAGGGTTTTAACGAGCAGTACTTC. It codes for CASSLGQGFNEQYF.